Each of the 15 T cell receptor beta chains below was sequenced from the same sample in a study of response to subunit inactivated influenza vaccine. In TCRdb, the RT-PCR reads were re-called with MiXCR into one record per CDR3 protein. The sample yields 500,000 to 550,000 distinct CDR3 sequences, approximately 7.8% seen once. The sequencing used PBMCs from blood, collected less than 30 months after vaccination. Receptors originate from a man between 50 and 69 years old who received an inactivated influenza vaccine.

The chain has TRBV12-3 or TRBV12-4 and TRBJ1-4, with D uncertain. V was cut by 1 base and J by 2 bases, with 14 bases left in between. This CDR3 comprises 17 residues. CDR3 loop: CASSLVGLGSTNEKLFF. CDR3 DNA sequence: TGTGCCAGCAGTTTAGTGGGTTTGGGGAGTACTAATGAAAAACTGTTTTTT.

This clonotype was counted ten times or more. This chain connects TRBV6-1 to TRBJ1-1, with D possibly matching TRBD1 (5 bases). Germline V gene sequence: CDR1 MNHNS, CDR2 SASEGT. The V gene lost 6 bases and the J gene lost 0 bases, with 8 bases spanning the gap. This CDR3 is 13 amino acids long. The CDR3 spells CASSRDLNTEAFF. The CDR3 nucleotides are TGTGCCAGCAGCCGGGACCTGAACACTGAAGCTTTCTTT.

This clonotype appeared many times. J is TRBJ1-1 and V is TRBV7-2, with 7 bases aligning to TRBD1. Germline V gene data show CDR1 as SGHTA and CDR2 as FQGNSA. There are 13 residues in the CDR3. J lost 4 bases, V lost 5 bases, and 4 bases had no gene match. CDR3 DNA: TGTGCCAGCAGCCCATGGGACAGCACTGAAGCTTTCTTT. This gives the protein CASSPWDSTEAFF. Using reference TRBV7-2 and TRBJ1-1 for the parts outside the CDR3, the full variable domain is GAGVSQSPSNKVTEKGKDVELRCDPISGHTALYWYRQSLGQGLEFLIYFQGNSAPDKSGLPSDRFSAERTGGSVSTLTIQRTQQEDSAVYLCASSPWDSTEAFFGQGTRLTVV.

The chain combines TRBV7-2 with TRBJ2-5; TRBD1 aligns across 8 bases. Germline-derived CDR1 and CDR2 are SGHTA and FQGNSA. The CDR3 is 16 amino acids. The junction had 8 bases not matched to a gene; V was cut back by 0 bases and J by 5 bases. This chain's CDR3 is CASSLAVRGLRETQYF. CDR3 nucleotide sequence: TGTGCCAGCAGCTTAGCGGTCAGGGGGCTTAGGGAGACCCAGTACTTC.

This clonotype was counted at least ten times. The chain has TRBV2 and TRBJ2-7; 9 bases align to TRBD1. Germline trimming cut 6 bases from V and 4 bases from J; bases unmatched to any gene: 7. Germline CDR1 is SNHLY and CDR2 is FYNNEI. The CDR3 consists of 14 residues. As DNA, the CDR3 is TGTGCCAGCAGAACAGGGGGCGCGAGTTACGAGCAGTACTTC. The encoded protein is CASRTGGASYEQYF.

There are many counts of this clonotype. V gene TRBV7-2 combines with J gene TRBJ1-6; tentative D call: TRBD1 (5 bases). V was trimmed by 4 bases and J by 8 bases, leaving 12 bases between them. There are 14 residues in the CDR3. The germline gives CDR1 SGHTA, CDR2 FQGNSA. The CDR3 DNA reads as TGTGCCAGCAGCTCCCAGGGTGGTGATTCACCCCTCCACTTT. It is translated as CASSSQGGDSPLHF.

The J gene is TRBJ1-5, the V gene TRBV21-1; the table calls TRBD1, which could not be checked here. TRBV21-1 counts as a pseudogene. The CDR3 spans 20 residues. CDR3 in amino acids: CASSKGRDSRTHYSNQPQHF. In DNA form, the CDR3 reads TGTGCCAGCAGCAAGGGTAGGGACAGTAGGACCCATTATAGCAATCAGCCCCAGCATTTT.

V gene TRBV7-2 combines with J gene TRBJ2-4, with TRBD1 matching 8 bases. The CDR3 consists of 17 residues. The germline CDR1 and CDR2 sequences are SGHTA and FQGNSA. The ends lost 3 bases at V and 0 bases at J; junction bases unmatched: 7. The CDR3 DNA reads as TGTGCCAGCAGCTTCCAACCCGGGACAGGAGCCAAAAACATTCAGTACTTC. Translating it yields CASSFQPGTGAKNIQYF.

The sample holds a few counts of this clonotype. CDR3 residues: CSVEVGGGSNQPQHF. CDR3 bases: TGCAGCGTTGAAGTGGGTGGGGGATCAAATCAGCCCCAGCATTTT. The rearrangement links TRBV29-1 to TRBJ1-5; a weak D match, TRBD1 (5 bases). V lost 1 base, J lost 4 bases, and 14 bases lay in between. The CDR3 extends over 15 amino acids. Germline lookup yields CDR1 SQVTM and CDR2 ANQGSEA.

This clonotype has just one count. A much more abundant neighbour one base away suggests this may be a read error. CDR3 protein: CASSLDKDYEQYF. The CDR3 bases are TGCGCCAGCAGCTTGGACAAGGACTACGAGCAGTACTTC. The chain has TRBV5-1 and TRBJ2-7, with no clear D. Deletions cut 0 bases from V and 3 bases from J, with 7 bases between. The CDR3 runs to 13 residues. Per the germline V gene, CDR1 is SGHRS and CDR2 is YFSETQ.

The chain combines TRBV5-6 with TRBJ1-5, with D unresolved. V was cut by 0 bases and J by 0 bases, with 10 bases left in between. The CDR3 runs to 16 residues. CDR1 SGHDT and CDR2 YYEEEE come from the germline V gene. The CDR3 protein is CASSLAAGFSNQPQHF. The CDR3 DNA reads as TGTGCCAGCAGCTTGGCCGCGGGGTTTAGCAATCAGCCCCAGCATTTT.

This clonotype was observed many times. The rearrangement uses TRBV5-1 and TRBJ2-1; no firm D call. Germline CDR1 and CDR2: SGHRS and YFSETQ. Trimming took off 0 bases at V and 2 bases at J, with 9 bases between the two ends. CDR3 length equals 15 residues. For the CDR3, the DNA is TGCGCCAGCAGCTTGGACGGTATTACCTACAATGAGCAGTTCTTC. Its translation is CASSLDGITYNEQFF.

The chain joins TRBV12-3 or TRBV12-4 to TRBJ2-1; 11 bases fit TRBD1. CDR3 size: 16 residues. Unmatched junction bases numbered 10, after V lost 5 bases and J lost 7 bases. CDR3 loop: CASSPLPGQGGNEQFF. In DNA form, the CDR3 reads TGTGCCAGCAGTCCACTCCCGGGACAGGGGGGGAATGAGCAGTTCTTC.

V is TRBV3-1 and J is TRBJ2-1; 7 bases are shared with TRBD2. The CDR3 loop spans 16 amino acids. The ends lost 2 bases at V and 8 bases at J; junction bases unmatched: 12. Germline V gene data show CDR1 as LGHDT and CDR2 as YNNKEL (reference sequence). This CDR3 reads CASSQPRTRTLDEQFF. Written as DNA, the CDR3 is TGTGCCAGCAGCCAACCCCGGACTAGGACCCTCGATGAGCAGTTCTTC.

This clonotype appeared many times. Here the CDR3 reads CSVEAPGDPYEQYF. DNA for the CDR3: TGCAGCGTTGAAGCGCCAGGGGATCCCTACGAGCAGTACTTC. V is TRBV29-1 and J is TRBJ2-7; maybe TRBD1 (6 bases). Trimming stripped 1 base from V and 2 bases from J, with 12 bases between. The CDR3 sequence is 14 residues long. Germline V gives CDR1 SQVTM, CDR2 ANQGSEA.